The clone carrying this T cell receptor beta chain was counted only a few times. What it binds is unknown. TCRdb reprocessed the 5' RACE reads with MiXCR, giving one entry per CDR3 protein. The profile shows hundreds of thousands of distinct CDR3 sequences, about 16% of them singletons. These data come from a study of T-cell memory formation after mild COVID-19. Study results and limitations: Clones that contracted from day 15 to 85 had balanced CD4/CD8; later expanders were CD4+ biased. Researchers found some responding clones in pre-infection memory, a sign that cross-reactive memory joined.

Germline V gives CDR1 MGHRA, CDR2 YSYEKL. The CDR3 contains 16 residues. Trimming took 4 bases from V and 5 from J, leaving 18 bases between them. The chain couples TRBV4-1 to TRBJ1-5; maybe TRBD1 (6 bases). This receptor was obtained from a man in his late teens or twenties who had mild COVID-19 (a few samples of this study predate the infection). Cell type and time point are not known. Input material: PBMCs or a T cell subset sorted from them (not recorded which). This chain's CDR3 is CASSPLWGALDQPQHF. CDR3 bases: TGCGCCAGCAGCCCCCTTTGGGGGGCGCTGGATCAGCCCCAGCATTTT.